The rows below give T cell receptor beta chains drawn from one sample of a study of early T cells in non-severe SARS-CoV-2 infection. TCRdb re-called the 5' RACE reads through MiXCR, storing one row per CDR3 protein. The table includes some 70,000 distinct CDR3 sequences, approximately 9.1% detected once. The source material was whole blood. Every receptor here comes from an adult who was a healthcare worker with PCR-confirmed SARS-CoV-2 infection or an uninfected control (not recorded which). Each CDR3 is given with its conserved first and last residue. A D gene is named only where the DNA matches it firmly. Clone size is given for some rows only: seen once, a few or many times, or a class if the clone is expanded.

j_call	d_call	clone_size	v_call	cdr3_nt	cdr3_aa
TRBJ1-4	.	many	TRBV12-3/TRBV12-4	TGTGCCAGCAGTTTACGGGGAGAGGCTAATGAAAAACTGTTTTTT	CASSLRGEANEKLFF
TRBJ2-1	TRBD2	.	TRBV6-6	TGTGCCAGCAGTTCCGGACTAGCTGGTGCTCAGTTCTTC	CASSSGLAGAQFF
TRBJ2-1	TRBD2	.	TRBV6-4	TGTGCCAGCAGTGAGACTAGCGGGAGGGGGGATGAGCAGTTCTTC	CASSETSGRGDEQFF
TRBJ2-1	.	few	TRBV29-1	TGCAGCGCCCCGGGACGCTCACTCTCCTACAATGAGCAGTTCTTC	CSAPGRSLSYNEQFF
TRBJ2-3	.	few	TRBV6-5	TGTGCCAGCAGTTTCAAGCCGGGACCTAGGTCGAAGCAGTATTTT	CASSFKPGPRSKQYF
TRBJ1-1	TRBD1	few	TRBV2	TGTGCCAGCGAGGGACAGGGGCTTATGGGCACTGAAGCTTTCTTT	CASEGQGLMGTEAFF
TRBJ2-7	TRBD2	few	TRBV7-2	TGTGCCAGCAGCCAGACTAGCGGAGGGACTAAGGAGCAGTACTTC	CASSQTSGGTKEQYF
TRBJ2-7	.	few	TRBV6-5	TGTGCCAGCAGAGATTTCCTCGGGACAAACCAATCCTACGAGCAGTACTTC	CASRDFLGTNQSYEQYF
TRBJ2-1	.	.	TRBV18	TGTGCCAGCTCACCACAAGAGTGGGGTTTCAATGAGCAGTTCTTC	CASSPQEWGFNEQFF
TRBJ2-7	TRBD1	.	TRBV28	TGTGCCAGCAGTAGTCAGGGGGCTCAGTACTTC	CASSSQGAQYF
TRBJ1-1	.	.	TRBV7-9	TGTGCCAGCAGCTTGAAAGAGAGGAACACTGAAGCTTTCTTT	CASSLKERNTEAFF
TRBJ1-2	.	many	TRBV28	TGTGCCAGCAGCCCGACCCCTCCGATCAGAACCTATGGCTACACCTTC	CASSPTPPIRTYGYTF
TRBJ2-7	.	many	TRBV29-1	TGCAGCGTTGAAGTCCAGGCCTCCTACGAGCAGTACTTC	CSVEVQASYEQYF
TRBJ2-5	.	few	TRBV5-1	TGCGCCAGCAGCTTGGGGCCGGAGACCCAGTACTTC	CASSLGPETQYF
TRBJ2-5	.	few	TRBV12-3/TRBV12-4	TGTGCCAGCAGTTTAGCGCCTGGGAACTTAGAGACCCAGTACTTC	CASSLAPGNLETQYF
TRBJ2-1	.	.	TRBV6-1	TGTGCCAGCAGTAATTCATGGGAGCAGTTCTTC	CASSNSWEQFF
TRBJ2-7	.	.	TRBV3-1	TGTGCCAGCAGCCAAGGGACATTTTCCTACGAGCAGTACTTC	CASSQGTFSYEQYF
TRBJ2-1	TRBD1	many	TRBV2	TGTGCCAGCAGTGGACAGGGGGCTAACTACAATGAGCAGTTCTTC	CASSGQGANYNEQFF
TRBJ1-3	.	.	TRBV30	TGTGCCTGGAAGTCCTCTGGAAACACCATATATTTT	CAWKSSGNTIYF
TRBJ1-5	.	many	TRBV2	TGTGCCAGCAGTGAATCGGGGGGCGGACGAAGGCGCAATCAGCCCCAGCATTTT	CASSESGGGRRRNQPQHF
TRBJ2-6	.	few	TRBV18	TGTGCCAGCTCACCTCGACAGCGCTCTGGGGCCAACGTCCTGACTTTC	CASSPRQRSGANVLTF
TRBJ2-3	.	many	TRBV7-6	TGTGCCAGCAGCTTTGTTGGCGCGGCTGCTACTAGCACAGATACGCAGTATTTT	CASSFVGAAATSTDTQYF
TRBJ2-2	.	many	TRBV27	TGTGCCAGCAGCCCGGTTGGTTGGGCCGGGGAGCTGTTTTTT	CASSPVGWAGELFF
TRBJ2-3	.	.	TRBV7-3	TGTGCCAGCGCCCAGGGAAACACAGATACGCAGTATTTT	CASAQGNTDTQYF
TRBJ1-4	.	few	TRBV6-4	TGTGCCAGCAGTGAGTCGGGGTTTAATGAAAAACTGTTTTTT	CASSESGFNEKLFF
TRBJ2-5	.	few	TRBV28	TGTGCCAGCAGTCCGCTGGGGGCCGCGACCCAGTACTTC	CASSPLGAATQYF
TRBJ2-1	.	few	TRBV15	TGTGCCACCAGCAGGGAGCGGAACTCCTACAATGAGCAGTTCTTC	CATSRERNSYNEQFF
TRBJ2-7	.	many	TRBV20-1	TGCAGTGCTTGCCGGGCCAACCCAGACAACGAGCAGTACTTC	CSACRANPDNEQYF
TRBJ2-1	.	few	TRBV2	TGTGCCAGCAGTGAAGAGGTTGGGACCTACAATGAGCAGTTCTTC	CASSEEVGTYNEQFF
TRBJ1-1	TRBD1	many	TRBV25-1	TGTGCCAGCAGTGAATTAAGGGACAGTACTGAAGCTTTCTTT	CASSELRDSTEAFF
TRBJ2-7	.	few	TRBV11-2	TGTGCCAGCAGCTTTGGAGACGACCCTTACTACGAGCAGTACTTC	CASSFGDDPYYEQYF